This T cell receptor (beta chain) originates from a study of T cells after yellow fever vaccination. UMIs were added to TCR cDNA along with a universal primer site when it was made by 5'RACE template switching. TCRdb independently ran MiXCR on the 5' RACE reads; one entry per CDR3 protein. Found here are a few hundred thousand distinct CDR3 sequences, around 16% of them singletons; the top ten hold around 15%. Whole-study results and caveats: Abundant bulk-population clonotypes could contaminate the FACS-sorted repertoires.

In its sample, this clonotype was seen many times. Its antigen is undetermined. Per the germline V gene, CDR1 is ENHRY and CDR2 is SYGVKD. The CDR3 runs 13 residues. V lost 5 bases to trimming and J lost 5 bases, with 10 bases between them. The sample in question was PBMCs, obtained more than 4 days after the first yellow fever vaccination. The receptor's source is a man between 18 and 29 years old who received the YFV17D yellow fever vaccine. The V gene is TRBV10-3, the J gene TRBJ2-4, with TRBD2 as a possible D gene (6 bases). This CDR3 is CAISLGGENIQYF. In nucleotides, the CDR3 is TGTGCCATCAGTTTGGGGGGTGAAAACATTCAGTACTTC.